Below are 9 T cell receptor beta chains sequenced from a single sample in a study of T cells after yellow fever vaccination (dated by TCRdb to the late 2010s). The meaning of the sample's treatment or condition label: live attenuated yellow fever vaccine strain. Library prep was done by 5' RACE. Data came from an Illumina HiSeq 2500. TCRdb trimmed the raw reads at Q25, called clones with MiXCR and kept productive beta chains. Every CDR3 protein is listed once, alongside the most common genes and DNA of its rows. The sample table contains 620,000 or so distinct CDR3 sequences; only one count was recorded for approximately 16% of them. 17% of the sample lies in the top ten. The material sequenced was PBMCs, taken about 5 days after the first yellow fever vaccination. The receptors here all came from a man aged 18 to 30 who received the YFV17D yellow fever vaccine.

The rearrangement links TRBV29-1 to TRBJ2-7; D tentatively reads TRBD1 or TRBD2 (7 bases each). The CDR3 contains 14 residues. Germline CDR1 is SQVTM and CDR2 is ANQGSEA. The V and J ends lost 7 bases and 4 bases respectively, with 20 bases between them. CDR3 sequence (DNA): TGCAGCGCCGGTGGGGGGGACAGACCTTACGAGCAGTACTTC. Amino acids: CSAGGGDRPYEQYF.

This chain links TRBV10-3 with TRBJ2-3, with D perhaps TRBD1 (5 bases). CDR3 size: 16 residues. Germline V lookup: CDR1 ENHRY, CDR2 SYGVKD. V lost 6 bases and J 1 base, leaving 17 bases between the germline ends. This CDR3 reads CAISAGISLGTDTQYF. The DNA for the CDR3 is TGTGCCATCAGCGCAGGGATTTCCTTGGGCACAGATACGCAGTATTTT.

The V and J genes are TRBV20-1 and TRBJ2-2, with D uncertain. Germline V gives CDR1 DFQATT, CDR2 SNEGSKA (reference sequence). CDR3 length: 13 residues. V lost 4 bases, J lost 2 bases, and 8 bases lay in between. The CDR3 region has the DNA TGCAGTGCTATCTCGCCAAACACCGGGGAGCTGTTTTTT. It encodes CSAISPNTGELFF.

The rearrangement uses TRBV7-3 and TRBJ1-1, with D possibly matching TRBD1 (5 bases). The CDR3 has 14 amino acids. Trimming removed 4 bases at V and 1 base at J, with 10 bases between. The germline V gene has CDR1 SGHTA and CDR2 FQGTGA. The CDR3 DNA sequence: TGTGCCAGCAGCTCCGACAGTTCGAACACTGAAGCTTTCTTT. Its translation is CASSSDSSNTEAFF.

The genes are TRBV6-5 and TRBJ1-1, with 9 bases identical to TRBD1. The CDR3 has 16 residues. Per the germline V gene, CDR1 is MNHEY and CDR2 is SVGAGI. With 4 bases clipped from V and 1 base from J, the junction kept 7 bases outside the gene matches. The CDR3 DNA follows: TGTGCCAGCAGTTCTCCTTGGACAGGGGAGAACACTGAAGCTTTCTTT. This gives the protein CASSSPWTGENTEAFF.

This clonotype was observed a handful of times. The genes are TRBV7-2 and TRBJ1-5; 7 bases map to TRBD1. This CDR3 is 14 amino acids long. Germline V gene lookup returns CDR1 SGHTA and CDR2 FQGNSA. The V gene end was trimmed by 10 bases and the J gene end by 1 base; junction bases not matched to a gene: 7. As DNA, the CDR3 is TGTGCCATCGCAGGGGGGTCAAGCAATCAGCCCCAGCATTTT. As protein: CAIAGGSSNQPQHF.

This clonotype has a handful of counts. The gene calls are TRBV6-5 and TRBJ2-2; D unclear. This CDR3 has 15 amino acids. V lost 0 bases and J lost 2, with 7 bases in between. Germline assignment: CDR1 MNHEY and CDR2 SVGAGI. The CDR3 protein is CASSYSTLNTGELFF. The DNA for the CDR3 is TGTGCCAGCAGTTACTCAACTCTTAACACCGGGGAGCTGTTTTTT.

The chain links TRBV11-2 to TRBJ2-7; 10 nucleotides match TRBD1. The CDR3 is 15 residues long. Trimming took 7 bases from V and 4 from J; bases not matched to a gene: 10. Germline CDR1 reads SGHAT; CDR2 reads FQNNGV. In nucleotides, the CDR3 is TGTGCCAGCACCAACCAGGGACAGGGGCTTTACGAGCAGTACGTC. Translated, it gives CASTNQGQGLYEQYV.

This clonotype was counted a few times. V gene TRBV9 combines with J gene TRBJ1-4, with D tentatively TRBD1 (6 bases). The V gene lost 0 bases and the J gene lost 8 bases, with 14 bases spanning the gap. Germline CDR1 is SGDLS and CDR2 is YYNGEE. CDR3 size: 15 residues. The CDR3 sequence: CASSVDEGVGEKLFF. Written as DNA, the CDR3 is TGTGCCAGCAGCGTAGACGAGGGGGTTGGAGAAAAACTGTTTTTT.